The present entry profiles one T cell receptor (beta chain) with its context. The antigen is not known. Germline V gene data show CDR1 as PRHDT and CDR2 as FYEKMQ (reference sequence). The CDR3 spans 17 residues. V gave up 5 bases and J gave up 3 bases; unmatched junction bases: 7. The record originates from a study of shared clonotypes between healthy human individuals. From CD4+ cells came CD45RA+ naive and CD45RA-negative memory subsets. Study-wide points: Having only a few donors restricted how much genetic and exposure-history diversity was captured.

Using immunoSEQ multiplex PCR, the repertoire was profiled, and TCRdb retains in-frame clones only, with some absent. Of 2 million to 3 million clones listed, more than 90% are singletons. The chain combines TRBV13 with TRBJ2-3; 14 bases map to TRBD2. The TCR originated in a man aged 18 to 30 in good health. Source material: naive CD4+ T cells sorted from blood. Specified subset: CD45RA+ positively selected. The CDR3 nucleotides are TGTGCCAGCAGCCGTCGACTAGCGGGGGGGGCGACAGATACGCAGTATTTT. Translating it yields CASSRRLAGGATDTQYF.